The present T cell receptor (beta chain) was sequenced within a study of blood T cell repertoires in COVID-19. Sequenced by immunoSEQ multiplex PCR; TCRdb stores in-frame clones only, minus some. Here the sample spans 200,000 to 300,000 clones, 75% to 85% being singletons. V was clipped by 8 bases and J by 7 bases, with 15 bases between them. The CDR3 is made up of 12 amino acids. Germline CDR1 is MDHEN and CDR2 is SYDVKM. The table lists this clone with a count of one. The chain couples TRBV28 to TRBJ2-7; D ambiguous. The sample taken for sequencing was peripheral blood. This clonotype was obtained from a human donor in a cohort sampled during active COVID-19. CDR3 sequence reads: CASSQPHGEQYF. CDR3 sequence (DNA): TGTGCCAGCTCCCAGCCGCACGGGGAGCAGTACTTC.